This TCR beta chain was identified in a study of T cells in Graves' hyperthyroidism and ophthalmopathy. Template material for amplifying TCR beta CDR3 regions consisted of RNA transcripts. First-round RT-PCR targeting the TCR CDR3 was performed with the HTBI primer set. Using its own MiXCR run on the multiplex PCR reads, TCRdb lists one record per CDR3 protein. The sample consists of some 510,000 distinct CDR3 sequences, around 20% of them appearing once. On this clonotype: The CDR3 carries no conserved terminal phenylalanine or tryptophan, so it likely arises from a read error.

This CDR3 spans 12 amino acids. V lost 9 bases and J 5 bases, leaving 13 bases between the germline ends. The rearrangement uses TRBV12-3 or TRBV12-4 and TRBJ1-1; the D is unclear. The source material was blood. The sequence came from a man between 18 and 35 years old with Graves' hyperthyroidism. DNA for the CDR3: TGTGCCAGTAGATCAGGTGGAACTGAAGCTTTCTAT. Protein: CASRSGGTEAFY.